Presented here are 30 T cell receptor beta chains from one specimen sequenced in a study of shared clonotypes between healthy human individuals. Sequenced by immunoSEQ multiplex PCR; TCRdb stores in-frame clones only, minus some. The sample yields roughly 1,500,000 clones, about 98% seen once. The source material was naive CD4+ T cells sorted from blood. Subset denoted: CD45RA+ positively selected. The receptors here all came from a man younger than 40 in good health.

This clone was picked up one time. CDR3 loop: CASNSPRSNEQFF. The CDR3 DNA reads TGTGCCAGCAACTCCCCGAGGAGCAATGAGCAGTTCTTC. The chain uses TRBV11-2 and TRBJ2-1; no clear D gene. This CDR3 is built from 13 residues. V gave up 7 bases and J gave up 6 bases, with 13 bases separating them. The germline gives CDR1 SGHAT, CDR2 FQNNGV.

The CDR3: CASSPPFIKGQGNEGYTF. The CDR3 DNA reads as TGTGCCAGCTCACCACCGTTTATAAAAGGACAGGGGAATGAAGGCTACACCTTC. The V gene is TRBV18, the J gene TRBJ1-2, with 9 bases fitting TRBD1. With V trimmed by 0 bases and J by 8 bases, 16 bases remained unmatched. Germline values: CDR1 KGHSH, CDR2 LQKENI. CDR3 length: 18 residues.

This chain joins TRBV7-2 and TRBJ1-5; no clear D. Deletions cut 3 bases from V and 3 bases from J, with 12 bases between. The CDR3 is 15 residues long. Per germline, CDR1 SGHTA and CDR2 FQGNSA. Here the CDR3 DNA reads TGTGCCAGCAGCTTCTCGCGGAATAACAATCAGCCCCAGCATTTT. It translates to CASSFSRNNNQPQHF.

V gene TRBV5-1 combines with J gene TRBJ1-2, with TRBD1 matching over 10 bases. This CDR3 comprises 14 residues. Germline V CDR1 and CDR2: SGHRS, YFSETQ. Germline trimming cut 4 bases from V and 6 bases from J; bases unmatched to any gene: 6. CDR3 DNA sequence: TGCGCCAGCAGCCGCGAGGGACAGGGGAATGGCTACACCTTC. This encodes CASSREGQGNGYTF.

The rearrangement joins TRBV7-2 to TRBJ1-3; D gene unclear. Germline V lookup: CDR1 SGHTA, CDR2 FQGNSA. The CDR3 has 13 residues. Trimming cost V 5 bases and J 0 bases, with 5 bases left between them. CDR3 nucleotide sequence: TGTGCCAGCAGCCCCCCCTCTGGAAACACCATATATTTT. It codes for CASSPPSGNTIYF.

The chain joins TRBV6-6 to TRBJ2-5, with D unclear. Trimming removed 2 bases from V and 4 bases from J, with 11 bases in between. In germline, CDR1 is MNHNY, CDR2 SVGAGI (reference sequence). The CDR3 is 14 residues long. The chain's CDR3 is CASSYPTSSETQYF. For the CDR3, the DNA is TGTGCCAGCAGTTACCCGACCTCGTCAGAGACCCAGTACTTC.

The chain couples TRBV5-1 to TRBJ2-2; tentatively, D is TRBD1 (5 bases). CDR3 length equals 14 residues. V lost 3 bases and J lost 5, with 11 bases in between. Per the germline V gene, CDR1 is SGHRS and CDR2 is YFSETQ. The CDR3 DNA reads TGCGCCAGCAGCTCATTTACAGGAACCGGGGAGCTGTTTTTT. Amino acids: CASSSFTGTGELFF.

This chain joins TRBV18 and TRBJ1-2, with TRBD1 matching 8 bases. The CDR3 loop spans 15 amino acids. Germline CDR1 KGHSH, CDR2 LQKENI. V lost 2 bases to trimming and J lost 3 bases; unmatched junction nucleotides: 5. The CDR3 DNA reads TGTGCCAGCTCACCAGGCCCAGGGGGCTACTATGGCTACACCTTC. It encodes CASSPGPGGYYGYTF.

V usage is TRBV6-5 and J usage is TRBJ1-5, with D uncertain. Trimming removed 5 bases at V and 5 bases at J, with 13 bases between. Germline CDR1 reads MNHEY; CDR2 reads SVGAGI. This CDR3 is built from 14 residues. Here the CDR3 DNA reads TGTGCCAGCAGTCAGAACTCTCGGCATCAGCCCCAGCATTTT. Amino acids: CASSQNSRHQPQHF.

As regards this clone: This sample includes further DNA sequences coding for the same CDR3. This CDR3 is CASSVSYEQYF. The CDR3 DNA is TGTGCCAGCAGCGTATCCTACGAGCAGTACTTC. The V gene is TRBV7-9, the J gene TRBJ2-7; D is undetermined. The CDR3 loop spans 11 amino acids. CDR1 SEHNR and CDR2 FQNEAQ come from the germline V gene (reference sequence). V dropped 5 bases and J dropped 1 base, with 3 bases sitting between them.

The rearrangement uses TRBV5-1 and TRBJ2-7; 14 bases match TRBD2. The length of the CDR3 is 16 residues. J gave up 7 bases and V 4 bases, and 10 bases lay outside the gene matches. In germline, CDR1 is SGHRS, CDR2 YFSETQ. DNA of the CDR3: TGCGCCAGCAGCCAACCGACTAGCGGGAGGGCCGGAGAGCAGTACTTC. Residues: CASSQPTSGRAGEQYF.

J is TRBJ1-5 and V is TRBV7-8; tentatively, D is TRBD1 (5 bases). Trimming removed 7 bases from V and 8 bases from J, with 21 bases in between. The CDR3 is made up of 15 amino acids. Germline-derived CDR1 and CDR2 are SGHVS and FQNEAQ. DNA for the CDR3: TGTGCCAGCACCTCCCAGGTACAGGACGGAAAGCCCCAGCATTTT. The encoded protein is CASTSQVQDGKPQHF.

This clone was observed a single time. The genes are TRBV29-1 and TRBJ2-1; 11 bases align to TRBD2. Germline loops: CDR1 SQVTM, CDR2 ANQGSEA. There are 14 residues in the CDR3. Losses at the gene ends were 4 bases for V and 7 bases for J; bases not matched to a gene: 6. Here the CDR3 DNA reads TGCAGCGTTGGCGTAGCGGGAGGGCCAAATGAGCAGTTCTTC. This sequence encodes CSVGVAGGPNEQFF.

CDR3 residues: CASTPSGSSYEQYF. The CDR3, as DNA: TGTGCCAGCACCCCGTCCGGGAGCTCCTACGAGCAGTACTTC. This chain uses TRBV27 with TRBJ2-7; tentatively, D is TRBD2 (6 bases). This CDR3 has 14 residues. V was cut by 7 bases and J by 0 bases, with 13 bases left in between. Germline CDR1 is MNHEY and CDR2 is SMNVEV (reference sequence).

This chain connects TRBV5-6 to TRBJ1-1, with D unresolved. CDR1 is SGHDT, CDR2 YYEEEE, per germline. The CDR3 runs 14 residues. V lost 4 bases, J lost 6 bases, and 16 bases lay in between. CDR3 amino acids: CASSKINGVAEAFF. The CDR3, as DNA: TGTGCCAGCAGCAAAATAAATGGCGTGGCTGAAGCTTTCTTT.

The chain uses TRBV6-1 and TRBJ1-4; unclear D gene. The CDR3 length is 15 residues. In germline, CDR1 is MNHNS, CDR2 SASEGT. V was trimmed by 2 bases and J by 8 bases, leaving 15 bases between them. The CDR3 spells CASSEMGIPGEKLFF. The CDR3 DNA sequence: TGTGCCAGCAGTGAAATGGGCATCCCGGGGGAAAAACTGTTTTTT.

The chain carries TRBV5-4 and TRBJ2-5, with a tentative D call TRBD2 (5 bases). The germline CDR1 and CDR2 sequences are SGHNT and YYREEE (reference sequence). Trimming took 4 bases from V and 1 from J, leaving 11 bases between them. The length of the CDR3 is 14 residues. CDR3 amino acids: CASSTGISQETQYF. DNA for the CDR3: TGTGCCAGCAGCACCGGGATTTCCCAAGAGACCCAGTACTTC.

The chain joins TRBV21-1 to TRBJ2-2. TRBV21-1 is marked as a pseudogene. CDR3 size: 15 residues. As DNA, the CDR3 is TGTGCCAGCAGCAATGACGGGGACGCCACCGGGGAGCTGTTTTTT. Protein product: CASSNDGDATGELFF.

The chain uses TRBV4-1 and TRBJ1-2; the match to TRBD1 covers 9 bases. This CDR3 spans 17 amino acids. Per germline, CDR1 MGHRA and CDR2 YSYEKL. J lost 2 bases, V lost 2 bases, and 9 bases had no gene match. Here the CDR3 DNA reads TGCGCCAGCAGCCAACGGACAGGGGCGCCCTCAAACTATGGCTACACCTTC. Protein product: CASSQRTGAPSNYGYTF.

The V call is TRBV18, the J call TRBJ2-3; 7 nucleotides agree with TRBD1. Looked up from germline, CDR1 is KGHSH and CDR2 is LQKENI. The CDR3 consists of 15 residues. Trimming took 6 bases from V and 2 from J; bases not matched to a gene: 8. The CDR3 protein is CASSSTGVTTDTQYF. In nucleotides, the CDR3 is TGTGCCAGCTCGTCCACAGGGGTTACCACAGATACGCAGTATTTT.

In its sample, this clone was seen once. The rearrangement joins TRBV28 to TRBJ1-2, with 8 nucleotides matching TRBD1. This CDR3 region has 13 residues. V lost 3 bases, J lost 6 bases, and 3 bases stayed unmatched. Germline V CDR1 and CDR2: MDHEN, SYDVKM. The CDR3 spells CASSLDRVNGYTF. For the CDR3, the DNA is TGTGCCAGCAGTTTGGACAGGGTCAATGGCTACACCTTC.

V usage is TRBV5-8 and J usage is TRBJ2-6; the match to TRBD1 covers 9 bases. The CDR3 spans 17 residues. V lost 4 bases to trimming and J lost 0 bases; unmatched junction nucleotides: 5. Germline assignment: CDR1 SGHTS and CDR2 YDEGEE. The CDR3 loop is CASSKGTGISGANVLTF. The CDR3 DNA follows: TGTGCCAGCAGCAAAGGGACAGGGATCTCTGGGGCCAACGTCCTGACTTTC.

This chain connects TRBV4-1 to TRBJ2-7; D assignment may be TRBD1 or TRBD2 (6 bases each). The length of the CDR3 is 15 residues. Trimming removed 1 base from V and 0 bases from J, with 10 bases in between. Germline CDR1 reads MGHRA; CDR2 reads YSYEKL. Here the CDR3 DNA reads TGCGCCAGCAGCCAAGGCGGGACAACCTCCTACGAGCAGTACTTC. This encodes CASSQGGTTSYEQYF.

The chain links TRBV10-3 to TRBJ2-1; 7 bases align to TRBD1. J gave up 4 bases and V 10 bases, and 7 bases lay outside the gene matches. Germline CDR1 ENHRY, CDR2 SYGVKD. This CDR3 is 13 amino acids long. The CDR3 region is CATKTGTYNEQFF. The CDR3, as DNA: TGTGCCACCAAGACAGGGACGTACAATGAGCAGTTCTTC.

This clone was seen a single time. The CDR3 DNA reads as TGTGCCACAGGGGGCCCCCAATACAATGAGCAGTTCTTC. Amino acid sequence: CATGGPQYNEQFF. The chain uses TRBV6-5 and TRBJ2-1; the match to TRBD1 covers 8 bases. This CDR3 has 13 amino acids. With V trimmed by 10 bases and J by 4 bases, 6 bases remained unmatched. From germline, CDR1 is MNHEY and CDR2 SVGAGI.

DNA of the CDR3: TGTGCCAGCAGCTTACCGGGACTAAGGGGGCATGAGCAGTTCTTC. It is translated as CASSLPGLRGHEQFF. The chain combines TRBV11-2 with TRBJ2-1; D could derive from TRBD1 or TRBD2 (7 bases each). The ends were cut back, 2 bases at V and 8 bases at J, with 16 bases in the middle. This CDR3 comprises 15 residues. The germline CDR1 and CDR2 sequences are SGHAT and FQNNGV. Supplemented by reference TRBV11-2 and TRBJ2-1, the full variable domain reads EAGVAQSPRYKIIEKRQSVAFWCNPISGHATLYWYQQILGQGPKLLIQFQNNGVVDDSQLPKDRFSAERLKGVDSTLKIQPAKLEDSAVYLCASSLPGLRGHEQFFGPGTRLTVL.

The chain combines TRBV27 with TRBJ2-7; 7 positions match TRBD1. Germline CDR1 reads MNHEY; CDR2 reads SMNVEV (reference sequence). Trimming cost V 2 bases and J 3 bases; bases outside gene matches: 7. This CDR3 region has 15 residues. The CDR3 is CASSLAGTELYEQYF. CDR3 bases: TGTGCCAGCAGTTTAGCCGGGACAGAACTCTACGAGCAGTACTTC.

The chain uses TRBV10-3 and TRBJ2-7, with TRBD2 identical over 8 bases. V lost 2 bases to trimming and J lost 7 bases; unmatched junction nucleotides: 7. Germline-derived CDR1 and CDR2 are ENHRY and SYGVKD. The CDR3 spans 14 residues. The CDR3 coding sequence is TGTGCCATCAGTGAGCGGGAAGCGGGGGAAGAGCAGTACTTC. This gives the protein CAISEREAGEEQYF.

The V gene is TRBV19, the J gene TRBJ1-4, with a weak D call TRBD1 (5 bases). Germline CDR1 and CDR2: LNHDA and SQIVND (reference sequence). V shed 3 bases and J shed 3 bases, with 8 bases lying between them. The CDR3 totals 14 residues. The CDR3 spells CASSIGAPNEKLFF. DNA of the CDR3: TGTGCCAGTAGTATTGGGGCGCCTAATGAAAAACTGTTTTTT.

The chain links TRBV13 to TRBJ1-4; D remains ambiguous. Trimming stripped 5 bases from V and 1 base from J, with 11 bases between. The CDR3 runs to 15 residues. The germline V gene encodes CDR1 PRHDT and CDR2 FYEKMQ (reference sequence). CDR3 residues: CASSQKGITNEKLFF. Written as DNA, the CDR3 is TGTGCCAGCAGCCAAAAGGGTATAACTAATGAAAAACTGTTTTTT.